The T cell receptor (beta chain) described here comes from a study of OX40 agonist ivuxolimab in advanced cancers. About the study: The patients' treatment was ivuxolimab, an agonistic anti-OX40 (CD134) antibody. Age averaged around 60 years (range roughly 20 to 90), and around 87% were male. Study conclusions and caveats: Dose levels from 0.1 to 3.0 mg/kg saw CD4+ and CD8+ blood T cells expand clonally by week 6.

The CDR3 sequence is 16 residues long. Clones were sequenced by immunoSEQ multiplex PCR, and TCRdb holds only the in-frame ones, with some missing. In the table there are some 54,000 clones, roughly nine tenths of which are singletons. On this clone itself: Its cognate antigen is unknown.

The gene calls are TRBV21-1 and TRBJ1-1. TRBV21-1 is a listed pseudogene. The TCR originated in an adult with an advanced solid tumor such as melanoma, head and neck, liver or kidney cancer. Sequenced material: CD4+ or CD8+ T cells sorted from blood, taken in a trial of the OX40 agonist ivuxolimab. The CDR3 bases are TGTGCCAGCAGCAAGACCAATCATCGGGACAACACTGAAGCTTTCTTT. The encoded protein is CASSKTNHRDNTEAFF.